This T cell receptor beta chain was identified during a study of T cells in Graves' hyperthyroidism and ophthalmopathy. This clonotype was seen ten or more times. The antigen is not known. The germline V and J ends were trimmed by 0 bases and 4 bases, with 9 bases remaining between them. CDR3 length: 14 amino acids. The germline CDR1 and CDR2 sequences are LGHNA and YSLEER. Template material for amplifying TCR beta CDR3 regions consisted of RNA transcripts. Carried out on the TCR CDR3, a first-round RT-PCR used the HTBI primer set. Each CDR3 protein is one row after TCRdb ran MiXCR on the multiplex PCR reads. This sample has about 480,000 distinct CDR3 sequences, with around a quarter found just once. Study-level results: Ophthalmopathy could be told apart from stable hyperthyroidism with a 13 V-J model.

The receptor's source is a woman aged 25 to 45 with Graves' ophthalmopathy. Material for sequencing was blood. This chain links TRBV4-3 with TRBJ1-1, with D uncertain. The CDR3 sequence: CASSQDMGGTEAFF. The DNA of the CDR3 is TGCGCCAGCAGCCAAGATATGGGTGGCACTGAAGCTTTCTTT.